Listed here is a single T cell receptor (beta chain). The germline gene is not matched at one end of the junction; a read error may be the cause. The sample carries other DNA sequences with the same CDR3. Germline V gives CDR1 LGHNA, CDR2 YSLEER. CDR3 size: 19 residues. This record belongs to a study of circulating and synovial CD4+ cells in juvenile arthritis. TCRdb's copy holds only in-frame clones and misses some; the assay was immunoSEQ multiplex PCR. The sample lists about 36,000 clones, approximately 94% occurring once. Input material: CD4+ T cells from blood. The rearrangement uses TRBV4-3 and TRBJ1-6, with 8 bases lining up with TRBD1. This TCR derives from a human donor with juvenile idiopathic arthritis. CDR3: CASSQDPPRGLDRNSPLHF. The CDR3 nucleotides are TGCGCCAGCAGCCAAGATCCCCCCAGGGGGCTAGACCGGAATTCCCCCCTCCACTTT.